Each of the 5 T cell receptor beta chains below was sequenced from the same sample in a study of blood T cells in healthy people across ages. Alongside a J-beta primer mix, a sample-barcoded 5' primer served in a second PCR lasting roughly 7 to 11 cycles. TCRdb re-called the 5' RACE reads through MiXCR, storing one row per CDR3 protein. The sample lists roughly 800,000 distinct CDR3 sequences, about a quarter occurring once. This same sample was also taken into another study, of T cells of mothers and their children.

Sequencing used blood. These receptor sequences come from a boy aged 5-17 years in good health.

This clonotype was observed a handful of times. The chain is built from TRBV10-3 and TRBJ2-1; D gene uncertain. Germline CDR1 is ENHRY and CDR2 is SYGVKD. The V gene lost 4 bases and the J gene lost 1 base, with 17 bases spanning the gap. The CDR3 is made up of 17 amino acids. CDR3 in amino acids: CAISGDPVTRSYNEQFF. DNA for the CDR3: TGTGCCATCAGTGGGGATCCCGTCACAAGATCCTACAATGAGCAGTTCTTC.

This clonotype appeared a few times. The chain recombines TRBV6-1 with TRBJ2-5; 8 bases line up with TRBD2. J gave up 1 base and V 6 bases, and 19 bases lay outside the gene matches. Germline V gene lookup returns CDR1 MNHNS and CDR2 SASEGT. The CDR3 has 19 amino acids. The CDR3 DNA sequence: TGTGCCAGCAGCTCTGATATGGGGACTAGTCATGTTGTCCAAGAGACCCAGTACTTC. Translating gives CASSSDMGTSHVVQETQYF.

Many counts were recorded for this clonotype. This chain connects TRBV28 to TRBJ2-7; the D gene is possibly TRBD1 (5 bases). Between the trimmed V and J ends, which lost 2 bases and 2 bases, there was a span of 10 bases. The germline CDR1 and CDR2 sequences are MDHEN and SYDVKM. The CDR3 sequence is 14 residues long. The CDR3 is CASSLPRAPYEQYF. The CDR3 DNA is TGTGCCAGCAGTTTACCCAGGGCTCCCTACGAGCAGTACTTC.

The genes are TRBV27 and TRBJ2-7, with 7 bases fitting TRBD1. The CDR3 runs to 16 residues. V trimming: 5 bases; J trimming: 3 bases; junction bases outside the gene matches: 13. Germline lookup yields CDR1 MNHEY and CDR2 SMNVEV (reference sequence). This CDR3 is CASSQPHRDSYYEQYF. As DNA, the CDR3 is TGTGCCAGCAGTCAACCTCACCGGGACAGTTACTACGAGCAGTACTTC.

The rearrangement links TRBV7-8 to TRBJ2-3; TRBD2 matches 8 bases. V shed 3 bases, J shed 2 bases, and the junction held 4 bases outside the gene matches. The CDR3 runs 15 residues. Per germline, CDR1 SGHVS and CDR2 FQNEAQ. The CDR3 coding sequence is TGTGCCAGCAGCTTCGGGCGGGGGGTCACAGATACGCAGTATTTT. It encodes CASSFGRGVTDTQYF.